This T cell receptor (beta chain) emerged from a study of T-cell reconstitution after alpha-beta-depleted transplantation in children. Unique molecular identifiers were incorporated during preparation of the TCRbeta library. TCRdb fed the PCR reads into MiXCR, producing one record per CDR3 protein. Here the sample spans approximately 590,000 distinct CDR3 sequences, about 10% being singletons. Germline CDR1 and CDR2: MNHEY and SVGAGI. V lost 3 bases, J lost 0 bases, and 3 bases stayed unmatched. There are 16 residues in the CDR3. The sample holds many counts of this clonotype. The sequence was collected from a human donor who donated a stem cell graft to a child with acute myeloid leukemia. Sequences were derived from PBMCs from the stem cell graft donor, sampled from the stem cell graft. The rearrangement joins TRBV6-5 to TRBJ2-5; 11 nucleotides match TRBD2. The DNA of the CDR3 is TGTGCCAGCAGTTATAGGACTAGCGGGTACCAAGAGACCCAGTACTTC. It encodes CASSYRTSGYQETQYF.